This TCR beta chain stems from a study of blood T cell repertoires in COVID-19. Profiling relied on immunoSEQ multiplex PCR, and the TCRdb table lists in-frame clones only, not all of them. The sample includes 250,000 to 350,000 clones, around 83% of them seen just once. V was trimmed by 8 bases and J by 4 bases, leaving 7 bases between them. Germline CDR1 and CDR2: LGHDT and YNNKEL (reference sequence). This CDR3 is built from 11 residues. Sequencing input: peripheral blood. The V gene is TRBV3-1 (or the pseudogene TRBV3-2), the J gene TRBJ2-3, with unresolved D. This sequence originates from a woman in her forties or fifties with acute or convalescent COVID-19. The CDR3 nucleotides read TGTGCCAGCGGAGAGGCAGATACGCAGTATTTT. Amino acid sequence: CASGEADTQYF.